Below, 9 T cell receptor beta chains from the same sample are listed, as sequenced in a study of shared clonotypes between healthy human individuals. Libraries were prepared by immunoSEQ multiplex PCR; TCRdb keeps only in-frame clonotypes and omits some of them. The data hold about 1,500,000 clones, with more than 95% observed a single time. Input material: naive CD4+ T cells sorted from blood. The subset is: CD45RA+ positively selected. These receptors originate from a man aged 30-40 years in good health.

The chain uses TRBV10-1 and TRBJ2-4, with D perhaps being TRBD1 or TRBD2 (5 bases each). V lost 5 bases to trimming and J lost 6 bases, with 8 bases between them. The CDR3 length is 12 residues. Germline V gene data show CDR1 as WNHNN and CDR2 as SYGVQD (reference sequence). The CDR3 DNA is TGCGCCAGCAGTCCCGGGACAAACATTCAGTACTTC. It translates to CASSPGTNIQYF.

The DNA of the CDR3 is TGTGCCAGCAGCCGACCCGGGGGGCATGGGGACATTCAGTACTTC. Encoded protein: CASSRPGGHGDIQYF. This sequence joins TRBV7-2 and TRBJ2-4; D might be TRBD2 (7 bases). Trimming removed 5 bases from V and 8 bases from J, with 19 bases in between. Germline V gene data show CDR1 as SGHTA and CDR2 as FQGNSA. The CDR3 extends over 15 amino acids.

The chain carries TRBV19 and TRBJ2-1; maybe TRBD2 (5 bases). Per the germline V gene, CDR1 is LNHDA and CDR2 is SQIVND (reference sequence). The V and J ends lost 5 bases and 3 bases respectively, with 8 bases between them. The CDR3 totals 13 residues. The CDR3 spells CASSRAGYNEQFF. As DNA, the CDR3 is TGTGCCAGTAGTCGCGCGGGCTACAATGAGCAGTTCTTC.

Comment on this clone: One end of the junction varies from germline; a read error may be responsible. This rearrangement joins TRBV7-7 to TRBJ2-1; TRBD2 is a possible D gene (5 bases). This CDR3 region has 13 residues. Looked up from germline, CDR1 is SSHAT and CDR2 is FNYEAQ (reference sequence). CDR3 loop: CASSSPGFNEQFF. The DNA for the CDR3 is TGTGCTAGCAGCTCTCCGGGGTTCAATGAGCAGTTCTTC.

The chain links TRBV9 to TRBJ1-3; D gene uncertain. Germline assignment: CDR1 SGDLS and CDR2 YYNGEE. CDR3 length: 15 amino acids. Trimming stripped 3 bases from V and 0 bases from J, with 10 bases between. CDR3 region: CASSGTDYSGNTIYF. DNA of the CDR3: TGTGCCAGCAGCGGGACGGATTACTCTGGAAACACCATATATTTT.

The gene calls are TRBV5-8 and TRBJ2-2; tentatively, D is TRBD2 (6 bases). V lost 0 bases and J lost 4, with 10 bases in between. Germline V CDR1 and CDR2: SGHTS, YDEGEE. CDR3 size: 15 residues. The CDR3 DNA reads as TGTGCCAGCAGCTTGGAAGGGACTCCCACCGGGGAGCTGTTTTTT. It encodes CASSLEGTPTGELFF.

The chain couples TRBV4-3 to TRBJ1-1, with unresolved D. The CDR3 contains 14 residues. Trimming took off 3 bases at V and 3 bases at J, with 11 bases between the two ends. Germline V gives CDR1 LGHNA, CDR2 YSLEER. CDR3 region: CASSQDVRHTEAFF. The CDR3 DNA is TGCGCCAGCAGCCAGGATGTCAGGCACACTGAAGCTTTCTTT.

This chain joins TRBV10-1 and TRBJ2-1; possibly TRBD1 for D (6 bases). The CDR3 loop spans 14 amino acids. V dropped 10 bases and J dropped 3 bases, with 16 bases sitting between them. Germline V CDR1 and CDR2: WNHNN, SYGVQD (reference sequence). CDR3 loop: CATARGRGYNEQFF. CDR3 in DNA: TGCGCCACCGCCAGGGGTCGGGGCTACAATGAGCAGTTCTTC.

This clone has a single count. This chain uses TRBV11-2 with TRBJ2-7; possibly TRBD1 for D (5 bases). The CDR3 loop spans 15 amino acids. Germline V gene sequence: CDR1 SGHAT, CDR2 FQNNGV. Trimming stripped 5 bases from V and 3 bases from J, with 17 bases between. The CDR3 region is CASSQTARVFYEQYF. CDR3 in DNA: TGTGCCAGCAGCCAGACAGCGAGAGTTTTCTACGAGCAGTACTTC. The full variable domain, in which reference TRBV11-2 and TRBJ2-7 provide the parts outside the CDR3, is EAGVAQSPRYKIIEKRQSVAFWCNPISGHATLYWYQQILGQGPKLLIQFQNNGVVDDSQLPKDRFSAERLKGVDSTLKIQPAKLEDSAVYLCASSQTARVFYEQYFGPGTRLTVT.